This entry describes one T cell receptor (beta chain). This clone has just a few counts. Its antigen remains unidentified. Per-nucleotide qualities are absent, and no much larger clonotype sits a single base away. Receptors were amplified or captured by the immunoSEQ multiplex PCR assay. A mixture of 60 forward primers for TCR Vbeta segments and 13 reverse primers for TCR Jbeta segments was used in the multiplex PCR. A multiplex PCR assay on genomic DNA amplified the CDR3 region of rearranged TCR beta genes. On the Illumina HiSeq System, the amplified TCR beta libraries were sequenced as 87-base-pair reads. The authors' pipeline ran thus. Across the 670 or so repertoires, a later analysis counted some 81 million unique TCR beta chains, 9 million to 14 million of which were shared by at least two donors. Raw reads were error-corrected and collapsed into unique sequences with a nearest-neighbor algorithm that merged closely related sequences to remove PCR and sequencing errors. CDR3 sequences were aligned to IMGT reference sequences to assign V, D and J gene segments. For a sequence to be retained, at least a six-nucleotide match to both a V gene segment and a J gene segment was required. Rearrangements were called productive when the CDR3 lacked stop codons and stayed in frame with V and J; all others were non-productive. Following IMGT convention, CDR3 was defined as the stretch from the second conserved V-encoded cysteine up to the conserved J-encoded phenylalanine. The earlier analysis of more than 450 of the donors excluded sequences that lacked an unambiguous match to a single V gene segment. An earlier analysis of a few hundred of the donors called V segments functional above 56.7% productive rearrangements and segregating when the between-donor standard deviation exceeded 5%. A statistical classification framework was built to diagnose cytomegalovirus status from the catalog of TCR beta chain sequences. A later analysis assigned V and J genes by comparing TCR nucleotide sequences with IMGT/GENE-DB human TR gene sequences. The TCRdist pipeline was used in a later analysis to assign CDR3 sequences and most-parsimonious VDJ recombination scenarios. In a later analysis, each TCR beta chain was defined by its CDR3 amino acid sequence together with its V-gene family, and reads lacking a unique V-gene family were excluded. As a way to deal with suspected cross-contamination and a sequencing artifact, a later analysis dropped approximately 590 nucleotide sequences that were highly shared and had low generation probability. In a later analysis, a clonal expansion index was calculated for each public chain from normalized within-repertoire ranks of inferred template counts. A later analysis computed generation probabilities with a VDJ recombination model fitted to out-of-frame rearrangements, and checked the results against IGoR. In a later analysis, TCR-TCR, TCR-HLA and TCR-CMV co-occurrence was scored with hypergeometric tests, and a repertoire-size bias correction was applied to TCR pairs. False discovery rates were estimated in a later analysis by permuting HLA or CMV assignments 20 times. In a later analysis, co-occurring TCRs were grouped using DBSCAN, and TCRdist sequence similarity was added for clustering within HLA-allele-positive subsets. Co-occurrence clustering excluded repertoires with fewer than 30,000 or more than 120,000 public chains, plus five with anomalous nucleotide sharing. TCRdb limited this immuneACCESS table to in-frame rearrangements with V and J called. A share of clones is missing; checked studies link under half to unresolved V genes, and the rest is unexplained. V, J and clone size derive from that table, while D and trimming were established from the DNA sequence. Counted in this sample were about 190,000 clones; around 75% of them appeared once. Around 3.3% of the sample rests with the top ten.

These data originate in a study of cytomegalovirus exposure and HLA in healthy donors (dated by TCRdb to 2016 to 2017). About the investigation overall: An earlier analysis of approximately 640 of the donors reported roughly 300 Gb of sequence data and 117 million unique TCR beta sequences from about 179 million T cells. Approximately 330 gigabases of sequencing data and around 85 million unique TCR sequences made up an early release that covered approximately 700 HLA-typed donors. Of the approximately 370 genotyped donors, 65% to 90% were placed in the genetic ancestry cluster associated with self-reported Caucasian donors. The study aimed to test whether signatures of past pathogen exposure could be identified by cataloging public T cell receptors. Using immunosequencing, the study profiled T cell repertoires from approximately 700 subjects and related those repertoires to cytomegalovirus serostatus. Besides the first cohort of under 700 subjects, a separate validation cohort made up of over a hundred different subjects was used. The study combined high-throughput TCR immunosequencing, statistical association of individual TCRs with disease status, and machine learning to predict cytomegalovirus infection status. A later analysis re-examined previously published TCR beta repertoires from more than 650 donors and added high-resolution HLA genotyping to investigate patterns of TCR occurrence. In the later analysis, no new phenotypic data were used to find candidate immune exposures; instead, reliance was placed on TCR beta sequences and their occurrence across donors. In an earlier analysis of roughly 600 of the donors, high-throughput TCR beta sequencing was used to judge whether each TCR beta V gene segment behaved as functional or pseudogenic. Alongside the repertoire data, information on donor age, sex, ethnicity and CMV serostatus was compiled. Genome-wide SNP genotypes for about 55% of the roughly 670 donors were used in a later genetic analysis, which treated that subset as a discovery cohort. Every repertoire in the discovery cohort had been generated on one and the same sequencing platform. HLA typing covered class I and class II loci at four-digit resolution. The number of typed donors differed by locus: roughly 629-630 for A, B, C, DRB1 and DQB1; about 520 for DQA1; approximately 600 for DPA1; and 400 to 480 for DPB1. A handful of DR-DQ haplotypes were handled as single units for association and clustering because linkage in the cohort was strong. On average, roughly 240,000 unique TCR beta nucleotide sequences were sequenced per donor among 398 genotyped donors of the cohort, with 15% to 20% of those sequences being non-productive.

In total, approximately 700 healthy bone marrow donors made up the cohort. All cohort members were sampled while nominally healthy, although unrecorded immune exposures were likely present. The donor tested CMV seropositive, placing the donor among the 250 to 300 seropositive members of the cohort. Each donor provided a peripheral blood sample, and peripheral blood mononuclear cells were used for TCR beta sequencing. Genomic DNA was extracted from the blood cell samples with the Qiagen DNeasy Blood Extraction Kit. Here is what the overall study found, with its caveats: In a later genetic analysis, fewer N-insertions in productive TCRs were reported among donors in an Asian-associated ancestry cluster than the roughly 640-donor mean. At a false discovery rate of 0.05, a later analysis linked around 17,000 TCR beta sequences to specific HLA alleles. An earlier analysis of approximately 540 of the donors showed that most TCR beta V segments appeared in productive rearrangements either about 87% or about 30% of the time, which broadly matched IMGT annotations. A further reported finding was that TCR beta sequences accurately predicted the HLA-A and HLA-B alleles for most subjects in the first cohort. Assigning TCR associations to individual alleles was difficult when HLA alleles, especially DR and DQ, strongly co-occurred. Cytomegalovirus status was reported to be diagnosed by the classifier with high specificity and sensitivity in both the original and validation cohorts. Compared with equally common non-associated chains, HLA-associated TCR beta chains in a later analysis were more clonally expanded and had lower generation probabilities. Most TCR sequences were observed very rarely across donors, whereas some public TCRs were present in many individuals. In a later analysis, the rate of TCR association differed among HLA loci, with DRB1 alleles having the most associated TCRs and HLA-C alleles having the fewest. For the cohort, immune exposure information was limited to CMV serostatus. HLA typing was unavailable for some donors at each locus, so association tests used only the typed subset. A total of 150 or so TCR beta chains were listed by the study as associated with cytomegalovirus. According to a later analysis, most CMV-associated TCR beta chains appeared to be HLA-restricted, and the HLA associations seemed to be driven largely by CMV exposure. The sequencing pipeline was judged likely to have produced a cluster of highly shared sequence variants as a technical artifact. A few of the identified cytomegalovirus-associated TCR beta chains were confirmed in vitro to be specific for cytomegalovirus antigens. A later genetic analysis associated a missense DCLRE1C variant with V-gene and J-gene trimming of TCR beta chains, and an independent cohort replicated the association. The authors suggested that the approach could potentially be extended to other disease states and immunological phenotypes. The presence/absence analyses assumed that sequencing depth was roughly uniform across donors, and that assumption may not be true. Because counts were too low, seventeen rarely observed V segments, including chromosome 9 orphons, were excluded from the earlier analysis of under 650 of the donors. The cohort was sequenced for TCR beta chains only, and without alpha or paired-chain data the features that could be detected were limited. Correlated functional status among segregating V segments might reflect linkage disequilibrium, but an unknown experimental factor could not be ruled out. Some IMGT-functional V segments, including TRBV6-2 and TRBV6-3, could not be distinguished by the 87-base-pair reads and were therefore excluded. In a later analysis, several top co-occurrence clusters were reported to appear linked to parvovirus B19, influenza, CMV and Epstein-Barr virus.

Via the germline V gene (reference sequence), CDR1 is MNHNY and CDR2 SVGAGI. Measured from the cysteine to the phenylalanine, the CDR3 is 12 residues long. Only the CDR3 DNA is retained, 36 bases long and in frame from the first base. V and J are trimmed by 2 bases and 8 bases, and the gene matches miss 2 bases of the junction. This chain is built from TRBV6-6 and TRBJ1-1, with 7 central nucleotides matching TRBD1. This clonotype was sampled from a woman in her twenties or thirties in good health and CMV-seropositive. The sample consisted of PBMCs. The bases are TGTGCCAGCAGTTACACGGGACAGGAAGCTTTCTTT. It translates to CASSYTGQEAFF.